A selection of T cell receptor beta chains follows, all from one sample in a study of T cell changes during pregnancy in multiple sclerosis. Profiled with immunoSEQ multiplex PCR; TCRdb holds only in-frame clones, not every one. The sample holds some 40,000 clones, around 90% seen once. This material consisted of CD4+ T cells from peripheral blood mononuclear cells, taken in the third trimester of pregnancy. The origin of the receptors is a female donor in good health, enrolled as a control in a pregnancy study. CDR3s include the opening cysteine and the closing phenylalanine or tryptophan. Each record gives: D gene, J gene, V gene, clone size, CDR3 protein, CDR3 DNA. The D gene is left open where the match is weak. Where a row states a size, it is once, few, many or the class of an expanded clone; other rows omit it.

.	TRBJ2-7	TRBV6-5	.	CASSSPLTYEQYF	TGTGCCAGCAGTTCCCCACTGACCTACGAGCAGTACTTC
.	TRBJ1-4	TRBV18	.	CASSPQGDHNEKLFF	TGTGCCAGCTCACCACAGGGGGACCATAATGAAAAACTGTTTTTT
.	TRBJ1-3	TRBV5-6	.	CASSPDGGNTIYF	TGTGCCAGCAGCCCAGACGGGGGAAACACCATATATTTT
TRBD1	TRBJ2-6	TRBV9	.	CASSVGTGAGANVLTF	TGTGCCAGCAGCGTCGGAACAGGGGCTGGGGCCAACGTCCTGACTTTC
TRBD2	TRBJ2-7	TRBV2	.	CASSGDYYEQYF	TGTGCCAGCAGTGGGGACTACTACGAGCAGTACTTC
TRBD1	TRBJ1-5	TRBV5-6	few	CASSTLQSQGVSQPQHF	TGTGCCAGCAGCACCCTTCAGTCACAGGGGGTCTCTCAGCCCCAGCATTTT
TRBD2	TRBJ2-7	TRBV7-8	once	CASSSVVAGAYEQYF	TGTGCCAGCAGCTCCGTGGTAGCGGGAGCTTACGAGCAGTACTTC
.	TRBJ2-2	TRBV7-3	.	CASSLIGGQNTGELFF	TGTGCCAGCAGCTTAATTGGGGGCCAGAACACCGGGGAGCTGTTTTTT
.	TRBJ2-3	TRBV5-1	.	CASSLAGLADTQYF	TGCGCCAGCAGCTTGGCCGGACTGGCAGATACGCAGTATTTT
TRBD2	TRBJ2-5	TRBV29-1	.	CSVESIAGVSETQYF	TGCAGCGTTGAATCGATCGCGGGAGTTTCGGAGACCCAGTACTTC
.	TRBJ2-1	TRBV6-6	.	CASSYSTQANKQFF	TGTGCCAGCAGTTACTCGACACAGGCAAATAAGCAGTTCTTC
.	TRBJ2-1	TRBV19	.	CASTEDQGSSRLF	TGTGCCAGTACCGAGGATCAGGGTAGCTCTAGGCTCTTC
TRBD2	TRBJ2-3	TRBV7-3	.	CASSSMERGTQYF	TGTGCCAGCAGCTCGATGGAGCGGGGTACGCAGTATTTT
TRBD1	TRBJ2-1	TRBV7-3	.	CASSGRTGHDNEQFF	TGTGCCAGCAGCGGGAGGACAGGGCACGACAATGAGCAGTTCTTC
.	TRBJ1-3	TRBV7-9	.	CASSIGGNSGNTIYF	TGTGCCAGCAGCATCGGCGGGAACTCTGGAAACACCATATATTTT
TRBD2	TRBJ2-5	TRBV2	.	CASGLAGGQETQYF	TGTGCCAGCGGGCTAGCGGGGGGCCAAGAGACCCAGTACTTC
TRBD2	TRBJ2-5	TRBV6-5	.	CASRVSGAETQYF	TGTGCCAGCAGGGTTAGCGGGGCTGAGACCCAGTACTTC
TRBD1	TRBJ1-2	TRBV4-1	.	CASSHYERTGSNYGYTF	TGCGCCAGCAGCCATTATGAACGGACAGGGTCTAACTATGGCTACACCTTC
TRBD1	TRBJ2-2	TRBV18	.	CASSPQDRANTGELFF	TGTGCCAGCTCACCTCAGGACAGGGCGAACACCGGGGAGCTGTTTTTT
.	TRBJ1-6	TRBV19	.	CASRGTYSPLHF	TGTGCCAGTAGAGGGACTTATTCACCCCTCCACTTT
TRBD1	TRBJ1-4	TRBV7-9	.	CASSSRTGGNEKLFF	TGTGCCAGCAGCTCCCGGACAGGGGGAAATGAAAAACTGTTTTTT
TRBD2	TRBJ2-5	TRBV5-1	.	CASSDPSGRQETQYF	TGCGCCAGCAGCGACCCTAGCGGGAGACAAGAGACCCAGTACTTC
TRBD1	TRBJ2-1	TRBV5-4	.	CASSSRTGGVNEQFF	TGTGCCAGCAGCTCCCGGACAGGGGGCGTAAATGAGCAGTTCTTC
.	TRBJ2-3	TRBV2	.	CAGEQTEGLSPTDTQYF	TGTGCCGGAGAACAGACAGAAGGGCTGTCTCCCACAGATACGCAGTATTTT
TRBD1	TRBJ1-1	TRBV7-9	.	CASSVQGSLTEAFF	TGTGCCAGCAGCGTACAGGGGTCGTTGACTGAAGCTTTCTTT
.	TRBJ2-7	TRBV5-5	.	CASSLSGGSSYEQYF	TGTGCCAGCAGCCTCAGCGGAGGGAGCTCCTACGAGCAGTACTTC
.	TRBJ2-7	TRBV7-9	.	CASSLAGVTSYEQYF	TGTGCCAGCAGCTTAGCGGGAGTTACTTCCTACGAGCAGTACTTC
TRBD1	TRBJ1-4	TRBV27	few	CASSGRGATNEKLFF	TGTGCCAGCAGTGGCAGGGGGGCAACTAATGAAAAACTGTTTTTT
TRBD2	TRBJ2-7	TRBV18	.	CASSPSGSSYEQYF	TGTGCCAGCTCACCTAGCGGGAGCTCCTACGAGCAGTACTTC
TRBD2	TRBJ2-7	TRBV11-1	once	CASSPRAGGYEQYF	TGTGCCAGCAGCCCCAGAGCGGGGGGTTACGAGCAGTACTTC
.	TRBJ2-1	TRBV18	once	CASSPFLSQGGHNEQFF	TGTGCCAGCTCACCGTTTCTCAGCCAGGGTGGCCACAATGAGCAGTTCTTC
.	TRBJ2-7	TRBV18	.	CASSPGADTSYEQYF	TGTGCCAGCTCACCTGGGGCGGATACCTCCTACGAGCAGTACTTC
.	TRBJ1-6	TRBV7-8	.	CASSSNGRGVGSPLHF	TGTGCCAGCAGCTCCAATGGTCGGGGAGTTGGATCACCCCTCCACTTT
TRBD1	TRBJ2-7	TRBV9	.	CASSVTGASSYEQYF	TGTGCCAGCAGCGTCACAGGGGCGTCCTCCTACGAGCAGTACTTC
.	TRBJ1-3	TRBV19	.	CASRTGYSGNTIYF	TGTGCCAGTAGGACAGGCTACTCTGGAAACACCATATATTTT
.	TRBJ2-5	TRBV2	.	CASSDPPQETQYF	TGTGCCAGCAGTGACCCCCCTCAGGAGACCCAGTACTTC
TRBD2	TRBJ2-1	TRBV7-2	.	CASSLSGTGQFF	TGTGCCAGCAGCCTTAGCGGGACGGGGCAGTTCTTC
TRBD1	TRBJ1-1	TRBV6-5	.	CASSYTGQYGTEAFF	TGTGCCAGCAGTTACACGGGACAGTATGGCACTGAAGCTTTCTTT
.	TRBJ1-5	TRBV19	once	CASSISGDRNQPQHF	TGTGCCAGTAGTATTTCAGGGGATCGCAATCAGCCCCAGCATTTT
.	TRBJ1-4	TRBV5-1	.	CASGRGDANEKLFF	TGCGCCAGTGGGCGGGGGGACGCTAATGAAAAACTGTTTTTT
TRBD1	TRBJ2-4	TRBV5-6	.	CASSKGTGKNIQYF	TGTGCCAGCAGCAAGGGGACAGGCAAAAACATTCAGTACTTC